The 15 T cell receptor beta chains below all came from one sample that was sequenced in a study of beta chain features in type 1 diabetes. Study observations and caveats: Shortening that was moderate but significant affected the TCRB CDR3s of Type 1 diabetes patients in all four CD4+ subsets.

Antigens for these TCRs are unknown. The sequenced template was cDNA made from the entire isolated RNA. Using immunoSEQ multiplex PCR, the repertoire was profiled, and TCRdb retains in-frame clones only, with some absent. This sample has approximately 280,000 clones; approximately 16% occur once, and the top ten carry 0.015% to 0.017%. The sequenced material came from naive CD4+ T cells from blood. The receptor source for this set is a man aged 18 to 29 with type 1 diabetes.

Of note for this clone: It is unclear where the CDR3 begins or ends on the DNA, so no DNA is shown, and the CDR3 is as TCRdb lists it. The chain carries TRBV28 and TRBJ2-7; the table gives TRBD1 as D, unverified against the DNA. Counting both end residues, the CDR3 totals 15 amino acids. Germline V lookup: CDR1 MDHEN, CDR2 SYDVKM. CDR3 in amino acids: CASSTSGQGFPEQYF.

The chain is built from TRBV29-1 and TRBJ2-3; D unresolved. The CDR3 spans 13 residues. CDR1 is SQVTM and CDR2 is ANQGSEA in the germline V gene. V was shortened by 4 bases and J by 5 bases, with 13 bases between the two germline ends. CDR3 sequence: CSVARVLGDTQYF. In nucleotides, the CDR3 is TGCAGCGTTGCACGGGTCCTGGGAGATACGCAGTATTTT.

This chain joins TRBV30 and TRBJ1-6; TRBD1 is a possible D gene (6 bases). CDR1 is GTSNPN, CDR2 SVGIG, per germline (reference sequence). V was cut by 1 base and J by 10 bases, with 20 bases left in between. This CDR3 has 16 amino acids. The CDR3 DNA sequence: TGTGCCTGGAGTGCCCAGTCACAGGGTATACGATCACCCCTCCACTTT. Translated, it gives CAWSAQSQGIRSPLHF.

Only a few counts were recorded for this clone. The genes are TRBV18 and TRBJ2-5; 12 bases agree with TRBD2. V lost 1 base, J lost 6 bases, and 6 bases stayed unmatched. CDR3 size: 16 residues. The germline CDR1 and CDR2 sequences are KGHSH and LQKENI. The chain's CDR3 is CASSPLTSGRSKTQYF. In DNA form, the CDR3 reads TGTGCCAGCTCACCACTGACTAGCGGGAGATCGAAGACCCAGTACTTC. Drawing the rest from reference TRBV18 and TRBJ2-5, the complete variable domain is NAGVMQNPRHLVRRRGQEARLRCSPMKGHSHVYWYRQLPEEGLKFMVYLQKENIIDESGMPKERFSAEFPKEGPSILRIQQVVRGDSAAYFCASSPLTSGRSKTQYFGPGTRLLVL.

The chain uses TRBV6-1 and TRBJ2-3; tentative D call: TRBD2 (6 bases). V was cut by 6 bases and J by 1 base, with 11 bases left in between. This CDR3 region has 14 residues. Looked up from germline, CDR1 is MNHNS and CDR2 is SASEGT. The CDR3 DNA reads as TGTGCCAGCAGGGAGCGGGCCCGCACAGATACGCAGTATTTT. As protein: CASRERARTDTQYF.

J is TRBJ1-1 and V is TRBV30; D is possibly TRBD1 (6 bases). Germline lookup yields CDR1 GTSNPN and CDR2 SVGIG (reference sequence). Between the trimmed V and J ends, which lost 1 base and 1 base, there was a span of 7 bases. This CDR3 region has 13 residues. This chain's CDR3 is CAWSEGQNTEAFF. The CDR3 DNA follows: TGTGCCTGGAGTGAGGGACAGAACACTGAAGCTTTCTTT.

This clone was seen a few times. The gene calls are TRBV6-1 and TRBJ2-1; D not certain. The CDR3 is 12 residues long. Per the germline V gene, CDR1 is MNHNS and CDR2 is SASEGT. Trimming left V 6 bases short and J 3 bases short, with 6 bases between. The chain's CDR3 is CASRADYNEQFF. CDR3 bases: TGTGCCAGCAGGGCAGACTACAATGAGCAGTTCTTC.

The genes are TRBV29-1 and TRBJ2-2; weak D call: TRBD2 (7 bases). The CDR3 length is 15 residues. Germline-derived CDR1 and CDR2 are SQVTM and ANQGSEA. Between the trimmed V and J ends, which lost 6 bases and 3 bases, there was a span of 17 bases. CDR3 residues: CSVVRGGADTGELFF. CDR3 in DNA: TGCAGCGTCGTCCGTGGGGGGGCGGACACCGGGGAGCTGTTTTTT.

V usage is TRBV7-2 and J usage is TRBJ2-1; 12 positions agree with TRBD2. Trimming cost V 5 bases and J 7 bases; bases outside gene matches: 6. The germline CDR1 and CDR2 sequences are SGHTA and FQGNSA. CDR3 length: 15 amino acids. In nucleotides, the CDR3 is TGTGCCAGCAGCACCCGGACTAGCGGGACAAATGAGCAGTTCTTC. Its translation is CASSTRTSGTNEQFF.

This clone turned up a few times. V gene TRBV10-1 combines with J gene TRBJ2-1; possibly TRBD2 for D (6 bases). V lost 6 bases and J lost 4, with 10 bases in between. Germline CDR1 reads WNHNN; CDR2 reads SYGVQD (reference sequence). The CDR3 sequence is 13 residues long. The CDR3 DNA is TGCGCCAGCAGCATGCGGGAATACAATGAGCAGTTCTTC. Protein: CASSMREYNEQFF.

This clone was seen a few times. Other DNA variants within this sample encode the same CDR3. This rearrangement joins TRBV5-1 to TRBJ1-5; a weak D match, TRBD1 (5 bases). The germline gives CDR1 SGHRS, CDR2 YFSETQ. The CDR3 runs to 14 residues. V lost 3 bases and J lost 2, with 9 bases in between. In DNA, the CDR3 is TGCGCCAGCAGCTCTCAGGGCGGCAATCAGCCCCAGCATTTT. Its protein is CASSSQGGNQPQHF.

This clone was counted between two and nine times. CDR3 amino acids: CASSVDRYSPLHF. CDR3 DNA: TGTGCCAGCAGCGTGGACAGGTATTCACCCCTCCACTTT. The chain has TRBV6-4 and TRBJ1-6, with 7 bases aligning to TRBD1. From germline, CDR1 is MRHNA and CDR2 SNTAGT. This CDR3 is 13 amino acids long. Trimming cost V 6 bases and J 8 bases; bases outside gene matches: 4.

The V and J genes are TRBV6-5 and TRBJ2-7, with 7 bases matching TRBD1. This CDR3 contains 16 residues. V shed 0 bases and J 2 bases; nucleotides not matched to a gene: 7. The germline CDR1 and CDR2 sequences are MNHEY and SVGAGI. The CDR3 region is CASSYSRSRGTYEQYF. In nucleotides, the CDR3 is TGTGCCAGCAGTTACTCGAGGTCCAGGGGGACCTACGAGCAGTACTTC.

This clone was observed a few times. The chain uses TRBV6-1 and TRBJ2-7; possibly TRBD2 for D (6 bases). Trimming stripped 6 bases from V and 2 bases from J, with 11 bases between. The CDR3 is 13 amino acids. Germline lookup yields CDR1 MNHNS and CDR2 SASEGT. This chain's CDR3 is CASRWEAPYEQYF. CDR3 bases: TGTGCCAGCAGGTGGGAGGCTCCCTACGAGCAGTACTTC.

This clone has just a few counts. This chain joins TRBV4-2 and TRBJ2-2; TRBD2 matches 9 bases. From germline, CDR1 is LGHNA and CDR2 YNFKEQ. The CDR3 is 17 amino acids. V lost 1 base and J lost 8; bases outside the gene matches: 11. DNA of the CDR3: TGTGCCAGCAGCCAAGGTCCCCCGGTGCTAGCGGGAGGGGAGCTGTTTTTT. This translates into CASSQGPPVLAGGELFF.